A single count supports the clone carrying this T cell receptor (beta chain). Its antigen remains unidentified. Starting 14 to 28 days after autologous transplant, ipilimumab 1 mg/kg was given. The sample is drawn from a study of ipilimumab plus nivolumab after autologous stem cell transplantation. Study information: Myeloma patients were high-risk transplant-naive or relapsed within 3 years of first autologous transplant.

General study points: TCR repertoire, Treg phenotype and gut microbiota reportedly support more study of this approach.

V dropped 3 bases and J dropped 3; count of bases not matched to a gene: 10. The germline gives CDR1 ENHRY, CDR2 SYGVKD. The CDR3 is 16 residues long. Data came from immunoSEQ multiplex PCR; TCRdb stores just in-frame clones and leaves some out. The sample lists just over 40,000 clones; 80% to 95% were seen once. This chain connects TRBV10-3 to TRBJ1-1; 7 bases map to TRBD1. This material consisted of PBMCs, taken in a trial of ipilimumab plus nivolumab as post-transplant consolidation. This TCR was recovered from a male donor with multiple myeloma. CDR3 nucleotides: TGTGCCATCAGTGACCCCTGGGGCACAGGGGACACTGAAGCTTTCTTT. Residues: CAISDPWGTGDTEAFF.